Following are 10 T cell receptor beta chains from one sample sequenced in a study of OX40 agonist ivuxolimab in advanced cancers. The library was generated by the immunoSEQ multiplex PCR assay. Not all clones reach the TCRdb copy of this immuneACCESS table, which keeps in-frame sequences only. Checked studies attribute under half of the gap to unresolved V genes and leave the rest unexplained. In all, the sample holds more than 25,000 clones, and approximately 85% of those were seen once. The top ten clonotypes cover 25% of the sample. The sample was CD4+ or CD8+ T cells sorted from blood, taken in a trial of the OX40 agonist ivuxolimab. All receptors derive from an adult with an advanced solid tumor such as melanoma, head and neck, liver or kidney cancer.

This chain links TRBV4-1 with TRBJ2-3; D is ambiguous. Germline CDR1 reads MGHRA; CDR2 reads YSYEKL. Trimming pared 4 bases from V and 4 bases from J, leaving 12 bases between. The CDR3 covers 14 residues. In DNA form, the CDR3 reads TGCGCCAGCAGCCGCGAAGGCCCGGCAGATACGCAGTATTTT. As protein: CASSREGPADTQYF.

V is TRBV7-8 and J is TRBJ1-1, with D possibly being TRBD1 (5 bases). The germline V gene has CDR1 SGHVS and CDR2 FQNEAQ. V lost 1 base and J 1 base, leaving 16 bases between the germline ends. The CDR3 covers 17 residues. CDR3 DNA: TGTGCCAGCAGCTTAGTGGGACGGCACAGTAGGAACACTGAAGCTTTCTTT. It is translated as CASSLVGRHSRNTEAFF.

CDR3 region: CASSASVTGKTGGYGYTF. CDR3 coding DNA: TGTGCCAGCAGCGCCTCCGTCACGGGCAAGACAGGGGGCTATGGCTACACCTTC. The chain joins TRBV9 to TRBJ1-2; 9 bases line up with TRBD1. Germline trimming cut 3 bases from V and 4 bases from J; bases unmatched to any gene: 16. Germline CDR1 is SGDLS and CDR2 is YYNGEE. This CDR3 contains 18 residues.

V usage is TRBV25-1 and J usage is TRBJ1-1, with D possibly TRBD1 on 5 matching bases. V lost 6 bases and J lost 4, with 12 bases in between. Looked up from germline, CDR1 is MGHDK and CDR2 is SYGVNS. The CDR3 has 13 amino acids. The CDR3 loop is CASRLGGGTEAFF. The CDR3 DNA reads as TGTGCCAGCAGGCTCGGGGGGGGCACTGAAGCTTTCTTT. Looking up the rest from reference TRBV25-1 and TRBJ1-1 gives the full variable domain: EADIYQTPRYLVIGTGKKITLECSQTMGHDKMYWYQQDPGMELHLIHYSYGVNSTEKGDLSSESTVSRIRTEHFPLTLESARPSHTSQYLCASRLGGGTEAFFGQGTRLTVV.

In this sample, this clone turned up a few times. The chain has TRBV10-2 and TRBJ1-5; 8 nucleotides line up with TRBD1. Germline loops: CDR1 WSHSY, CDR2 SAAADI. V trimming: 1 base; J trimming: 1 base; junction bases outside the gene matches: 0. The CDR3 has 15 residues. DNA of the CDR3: TGCGCCAGCAGTGAGTGGACAGGGAGCAATCAGCCCCAGCATTTT. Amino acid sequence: CASSEWTGSNQPQHF.

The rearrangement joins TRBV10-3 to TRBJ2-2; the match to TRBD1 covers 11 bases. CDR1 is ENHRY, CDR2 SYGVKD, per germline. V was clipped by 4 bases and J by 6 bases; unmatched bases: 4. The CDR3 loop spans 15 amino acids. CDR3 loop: CAISVGQGAPGELFF. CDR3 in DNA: TGTGCCATCAGTGTCGGACAGGGGGCACCCGGGGAGCTGTTTTTT.

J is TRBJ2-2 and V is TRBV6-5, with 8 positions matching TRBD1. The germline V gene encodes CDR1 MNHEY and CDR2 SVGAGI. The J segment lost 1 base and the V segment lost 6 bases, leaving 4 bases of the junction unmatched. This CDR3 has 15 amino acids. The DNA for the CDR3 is TGTGCCAGCAGGCACGGACAGGGGAACACCGGGGAGCTGTTTTTT. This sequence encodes CASRHGQGNTGELFF.

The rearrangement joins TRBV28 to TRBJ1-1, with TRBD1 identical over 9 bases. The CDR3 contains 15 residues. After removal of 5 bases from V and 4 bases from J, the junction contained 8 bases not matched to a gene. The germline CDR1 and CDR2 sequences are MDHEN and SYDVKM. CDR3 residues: CASSPTGTGPTEAFF. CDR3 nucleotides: TGTGCCAGCAGTCCAACCGGGACAGGGCCCACTGAAGCTTTCTTT.

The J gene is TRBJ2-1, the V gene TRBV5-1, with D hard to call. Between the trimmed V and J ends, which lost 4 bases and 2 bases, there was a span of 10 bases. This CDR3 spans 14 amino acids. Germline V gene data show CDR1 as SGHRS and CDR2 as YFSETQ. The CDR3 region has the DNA TGCGCCAGCAGCAAAGATCACCCCTACAATGAGCAGTTCTTC. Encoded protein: CASSKDHPYNEQFF.

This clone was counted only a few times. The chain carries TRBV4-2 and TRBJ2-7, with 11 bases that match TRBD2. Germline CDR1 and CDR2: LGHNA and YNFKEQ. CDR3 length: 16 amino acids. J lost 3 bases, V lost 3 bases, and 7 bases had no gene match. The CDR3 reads CASSQVSGRAVYEQYF. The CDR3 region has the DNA TGTGCCAGCAGCCAGGTTAGCGGGAGGGCCGTCTACGAGCAGTACTTC.